This TCR beta chain is drawn from a study of blood T cell repertoires in COVID-19. This CDR3 has 15 residues. The germline V gene has CDR1 SGHRS and CDR2 YFSETQ. Trimming at V came to 4 bases and at J to 6 bases, leaving 5 bases not matched to a gene. Clinical history as reported by participants underpinned cohort assignment. Per the study methods: Counts of nucleated cells, estimated from reference gene primer amplification, were obtained. Method: immunoSEQ multiplex PCR; TCRdb's copy keeps in-frame clones and lacks some. V and J calls and clone size are given by that table; D and trimming were obtained from the DNA. The sample consists of 130,000 to 150,000 clones, around 83% of them appearing once.

This chain connects TRBV5-1 to TRBJ2-2; 11 bases line up with TRBD1. The receptor's source is a woman aged 50 to 65 who had been exposed to COVID-19. Sample: PBMCs or T cells enriched from blood (not recorded which). Written as DNA, the CDR3 is TGCGCCAGCAGCCGGGGACAGGGGGACGCCGGGGAGCTGTTTTTT. Translating gives CASSRGQGDAGELFF.